One T cell receptor beta chain is described in this entry. CDR1 SGDLS and CDR2 YYNGEE come from the germline V gene. This CDR3 has 15 amino acids. V was shortened by 0 bases and J by 4 bases, with 14 bases between the two germline ends. This sample is drawn from a study of PD-1 blockade in classical Hodgkin lymphoma. Autologous stem cell transplantation was followed by relapse in every patient, and brentuximab vedotin exposure varied. Clones were read by immunoSEQ multiplex PCR, and TCRdb kept only the in-frame ones, dropping some. The sample has approximately 50,000 clones; roughly 73% are singletons.

The sequencing used peripheral blood mononuclear cells (PBMCs), collected before the second cycle of nivolumab. V usage is TRBV9 and J usage is TRBJ2-7, with unresolved D. This clonotype originated in a human donor with classical Hodgkin lymphoma. DNA of the CDR3: TGTGCCAGCAGCGTAGGGCTAGACCTTTTGTACGAGCAGTACTTC. Residues: CASSVGLDLLYEQYF.